The present TCR beta chain was sequenced within a study of blood T cell repertoires in COVID-19. Study-level information: In each case, the material was cDNA or gDNA derived from T cells, B-cell-depleted T cells, or PBMCs.

The CDR3 covers 13 residues. From germline, CDR1 is LGHDT and CDR2 YNNKEL (reference sequence). Trimming took 3 bases from V and 5 from J, leaving 8 bases between them. Produced via immunoSEQ multiplex PCR; TCRdb's table is partial and in-frame only. The sample records about 200,000 clones, 80% to 90% being singletons. The TCR originated in a woman in her late teens or twenties who had recovered from COVID-19. Material: PBMCs or T cells enriched from blood (not recorded which). The chain links TRBV3-1 (or the pseudogene TRBV3-2) to TRBJ1-5, with D possibly being TRBD1 (5 bases). CDR3 bases: TGTGCCAGCAGCCATTTAGGGGATCAGCCCCAGCATTTT. As protein: CASSHLGDQPQHF.